The 4 T cell receptor beta chains below all came from one sample that was sequenced in a study of cytomegalovirus exposure and HLA in healthy donors. PCR was performed using 60 Vbeta and 13 Jbeta primers. Some clones are missing from TCRdb's copy, which holds only in-frame ones; the method was immunoSEQ multiplex PCR. The top ten clones hold approximately 1% of a sample with about 130,000 clones, about 81% of them seen once. The sample comprised PBMCs. These receptors came from a woman between 25 and 40 years old in good health and CMV-seronegative.

The chain combines TRBV27 with TRBJ2-4, with 8 bases aligning to TRBD1. The CDR3 contains 18 residues. Germline trimming cut 6 bases from V and 0 bases from J; bases unmatched to any gene: 13. Germline-derived CDR1 and CDR2 are MNHEY and SMNVEV (reference sequence). The CDR3 DNA is TGTGCCAGCAGCCTCGGGACAGGCAGTGGGAGAGCCAAAAACATTCAGTACTTC. This sequence encodes CASSLGTGSGRAKNIQYF.

This clone occurred once. The V gene is TRBV29-1, the J gene TRBJ1-2; no clear D gene. The CDR3 covers 13 residues. Trimming shortened V by 3 bases and J by 2 bases, and 10 bases separated the two germline ends. CDR1 is SQVTM and CDR2 is ANQGSEA in the germline V gene. In DNA form, the CDR3 reads TGCAGCGTTGATAAAACCGGGAACTATGGCTACACCTTC. Translated: CSVDKTGNYGYTF.

V usage is TRBV11-2 and J usage is TRBJ2-1; 13 bases match TRBD2. Germline V gene sequence: CDR1 SGHAT, CDR2 FQNNGV. The V segment lost 5 bases and the J segment 7 bases; nucleotides outside the gene matches: 8. The CDR3 covers 16 residues. The CDR3 bases are TGTGCCAGCAGCGGCTACGGGACTAGCGGGGTTAATGAGCAGTTCTTC. Amino acid sequence: CASSGYGTSGVNEQFF.

V gene TRBV5-1 combines with J gene TRBJ2-5, with D perhaps matching TRBD1 (5 bases). Trimming took off 4 bases at V and 3 bases at J, with 16 bases between the two ends. The CDR3 spans 15 residues. CDR1 and CDR2 from the germline V gene are SGHRS and YFSETQ. This chain's CDR3 is CASSPSLSGKETQYF. CDR3 bases: TGCGCCAGCAGCCCCAGTCTTTCAGGGAAAGAGACCCAGTACTTC.